A selection of T cell receptor beta chains follows, all from one sample in a study of OX40 agonist ivuxolimab in advanced cancers. This table comes from immunoSEQ multiplex PCR, and its TCRdb copy is limited to in-frame clones, with some not included. The sample consists of about 50,000 clones, less than 90% of them appearing once. Material: CD4+ or CD8+ T cells sorted from blood, obtained in a trial of the OX40 agonist ivuxolimab. Receptors were obtained from an adult with an advanced solid tumor such as melanoma, head and neck, liver or kidney cancer. The CDR3 runs from the conserved cysteine through the conserved F or W. The D gene is left open where the match is weak. Some rows mark clone size as missing; the rest say once, few, many or name a class of expanded clone.

.	TRBD1	15	TRBV5-1	TRBJ2-1	CASSPGQVSYNEQFF	TGCGCCAGCAGCCCTGGACAGGTTTCCTACAATGAGCAGTTCTTC
.	.	11	TRBV5-6	TRBJ2-2	CASSFFGELFF	TGTGCCAGCAGCTTTTTCGGGGAGCTGTTTTTT
.	TRBD1	15	TRBV7-8	TRBJ1-3	CASSSDRASGNTIYF	TGTGCCAGCAGCTCCGACAGGGCCTCTGGAAACACCATATATTTT
.	TRBD1	17	TRBV4-3	TRBJ2-7	CASSQDFVGTGTYEQYF	TGCGCCAGCAGCCAAGATTTCGTCGGGACAGGGACCTACGAGCAGTACTTC
.	TRBD1	15	TRBV19	TRBJ1-2	CASSMGQANNYGYTF	TGTGCCAGTAGTATGGGACAGGCCAATAACTATGGCTACACCTTC
.	TRBD1	14	TRBV14	TRBJ1-4	CASSQQGTGPRMFF	TGTGCCAGCAGCCAACAGGGGACAGGGCCGAGGATGTTTTTT
.	TRBD1	16	TRBV4-3	TRBJ2-1	CASSQEGQGARNEQFF	TGCGCCAGCAGCCAAGAGGGACAGGGGGCGAGGAATGAGCAGTTCTTC
once	.	15	TRBV7-7	TRBJ2-5	CASSLGGVAEETQYF	TGTGCTAGCAGCTTAGGTGGGGTGGCAGAAGAGACCCAGTACTTC
few	TRBD2	16	TRBV29-1	TRBJ2-1	CSVGGYSGRAYNEQFF	TGCAGCGTTGGCGGGTATAGCGGGAGGGCCTACAATGAGCAGTTCTTC
.	TRBD2	14	TRBV5-6	TRBJ2-1	CASSSLTLANEQFF	TGTGCCAGCAGCTCCCTCACACTAGCGAATGAGCAGTTCTTC
few	.	11	TRBV18	TRBJ2-7	CASSATEEQYF	TGTGCCAGCTCAGCCACGGAAGAGCAGTACTTC
.	.	14	TRBV19	TRBJ2-1	CASSRTYSYNEQFF	TGTGCCAGTAGTAGGACGTACTCCTACAATGAGCAGTTCTTC
.	.	14	TRBV5-1	TRBJ1-2	CASSLPMGPDGYTF	TGCGCCAGCAGCCTCCCGATGGGTCCAGATGGCTACACCTTC
.	TRBD1	14	TRBV19	TRBJ2-7	CASSIADRGPEQYF	TGTGCCAGTAGTATAGCCGACAGGGGACCCGAGCAGTACTTC
once	TRBD1	17	TRBV5-1	TRBJ1-4	CASRQGATEATNEKLFF	TGCGCCAGCAGACAGGGGGCGACCGAAGCTACTAATGAAAAACTGTTTTTT
.	.	13	TRBV5-1	TRBJ1-4	CASRRSEQEKLFF	TGCGCCAGCAGACGTAGCGAACAGGAAAAACTGTTTTTT
.	TRBD2	16	TRBV27	TRBJ2-5	CASSSGLAGPQETQYF	TGTGCCAGCAGTTCTGGACTAGCGGGTCCCCAAGAGACCCAGTACTTC
few	.	12	TRBV6-1	TRBJ2-7	CASSLRSYEQYF	TGTGCCAGCAGTCTCCGCTCCTACGAGCAGTACTTC
.	.	13	TRBV7-2	TRBJ1-6	CASSFQVRTPLHF	TGTGCCAGCAGCTTCCAAGTCAGAACACCCCTCCACTTT
few	.	11	TRBV30	TRBJ1-1	CAWSVRMGAFF	TGTGCCTGGAGTGTAAGGATGGGAGCTTTCTTT
.	TRBD2	15	TRBV30	TRBJ2-7	CAWLSSGGVDGEQYF	TGTGCCTGGCTAAGTAGCGGGGGTGTCGACGGTGAGCAGTACTTC
.	.	14	TRBV5-1	TRBJ2-1	CASSLEGRKDEQFF	TGCGCCAGCAGCTTGGAGGGGAGGAAAGATGAGCAGTTCTTC
.	.	15	TRBV6-5	TRBJ2-2	CASSYDTQNTGELFF	TGTGCCAGCAGTTACGATACCCAGAACACCGGGGAGCTGTTTTTT
few	.	13	TRBV7-2	TRBJ1-3	CASSETGPNTIYF	TGTGCCAGCAGCGAGACGGGACCAAACACCATATATTTT
.	.	17	TRBV9	TRBJ2-3	CASSVAEVKSRTDTQYF	TGTGCCAGCAGCGTAGCTGAGGTGAAATCCCGGACAGATACGCAGTATTTT
.	TRBD2	14	TRBV2	TRBJ2-3	CASSGTRDTDTQYF	TGTGCCAGCAGTGGGACTAGAGACACAGATACGCAGTATTTT
.	.	13	TRBV5-1	TRBJ2-5	CASRISFGETQYF	TGCGCCAGCAGGATCAGTTTCGGAGAGACCCAGTACTTC
.	.	14	TRBV29-1	TRBJ2-5	CSVEGAGGGETQYF	TGCAGCGTTGAAGGGGCTGGGGGAGGAGAGACCCAGTACTTC
.	.	15	TRBV7-9	TRBJ1-5	CASSLGQSGNQPQHF	TGTGCCAGCAGCTTAGGACAGTCAGGCAATCAGCCCCAGCATTTT
.	.	14	TRBV4-3	TRBJ1-3	CASSQGDSGNTIYF	TGCGCCAGCAGCCAAGGTGATTCTGGAAACACCATATATTTT
.	.	15	TRBV5-6	TRBJ1-1	CASSRGAGSNTEAFF	TGTGCCAGCAGCCGGGGGGCGGGTTCGAACACTGAAGCTTTCTTT
.	.	15	TRBV6-1	TRBJ2-7	CASSEARGGYYEQYF	TGTGCCAGCAGTGAAGCGCGAGGGGGTTACTACGAGCAGTACTTC
.	.	15	TRBV12-5	TRBJ2-3	CASGLWDTSTDTQYF	TGTGCTAGTGGTTTGTGGGACACTAGCACAGATACGCAGTATTTT
.	.	13	TRBV29-1	TRBJ2-1	CSGDSSSYNEQFF	TGCAGCGGGGACTCGAGCTCCTACAATGAGCAGTTCTTC
.	.	13	TRBV5-4	TRBJ1-3	CASSLDVRNTIYF	TGTGCCAGCAGCTTGGACGTACGAAACACCATATATTTT